This TCR beta chain was recovered during a study of cytomegalovirus exposure and HLA in healthy donors. Vbeta (60) and Jbeta (13) primers were used in the PCR. Method: immunoSEQ multiplex PCR; TCRdb's copy keeps in-frame clones and lacks some. This repertoire shows some 140,000 clones, about 84% found once; its top ten account for around 6%. J gave up 3 bases and V 4 bases, and 10 bases lay outside the gene matches. CDR1 and CDR2 from the germline V gene are SGDLS and YYNGEE. The CDR3 covers 17 residues. This clone was picked up a small number of times. Sequenced: PBMCs. The sequence came from a woman in her thirties or forties in good health and CMV-seropositive. V is TRBV9 and J is TRBJ2-3, with 11 positions matching TRBD2. CDR3 in amino acids: CASSSSMASGRTDTQYF. In DNA, the CDR3 is TGTGCCAGCAGCTCCTCTATGGCTAGCGGGAGGACAGATACGCAGTATTTT.